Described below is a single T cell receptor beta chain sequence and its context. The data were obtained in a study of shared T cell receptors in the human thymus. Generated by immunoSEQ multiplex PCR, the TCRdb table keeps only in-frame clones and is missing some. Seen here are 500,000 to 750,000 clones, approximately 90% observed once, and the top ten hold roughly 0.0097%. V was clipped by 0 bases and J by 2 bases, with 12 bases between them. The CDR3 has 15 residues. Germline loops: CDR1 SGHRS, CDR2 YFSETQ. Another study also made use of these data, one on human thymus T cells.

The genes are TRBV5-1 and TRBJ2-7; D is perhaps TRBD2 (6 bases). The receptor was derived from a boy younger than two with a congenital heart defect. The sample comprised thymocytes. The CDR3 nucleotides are TGCGCCAGCAGCTTGGTCTTGGCGGGGCCCTACGAGCAGTACTTC. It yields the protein CASSLVLAGPYEQYF.